Listed here are 25 T cell receptor beta chains from one sample, sequenced in a study of graft-versus-host responses after intestinal transplantation. The antigens for these receptors are not known. TCRdb's table, derived via immunoSEQ multiplex PCR, lists solely in-frame clones and lacks some. The data show about 130,000 clones, around nine tenths seen once. The sample was unstimulated CD4+ T cells sorted from spleen or lymph node cells, taken before intestinal transplant. These receptors originate from a human donor who received an intestinal transplant.

DNA of the CDR3: TGTGCCAGTAGTATCGGGGGCGCCTCCTATAATTCACCCCTCCACTTT. Protein product: CASSIGGASYNSPLHF. This sequence joins TRBV19 and TRBJ1-6; D might be TRBD1 (6 bases). Trimming stripped 3 bases from V and 0 bases from J, with 9 bases between. This CDR3 has 16 residues. Per the germline V gene, CDR1 is LNHDA and CDR2 is SQIVND (reference sequence). The full variable domain, its missing parts supplied by reference TRBV19 and TRBJ1-6, is DGGITQSPKYLFRKEGQNVTLSCEQNLNHDAMYWYRQDPGQGLRLIYYSQIVNDFQKGDIAEGYSVSREKKESFPLTVTSAQKNPTAFYLCASSIGGASYNSPLHFGNGTRLTVT.

The V gene is TRBV7-3, the J gene TRBJ1-2, with D perhaps TRBD1 (5 bases). This CDR3 contains 17 residues. CDR1 is SGHTA and CDR2 is FQGTGA in the germline V gene. V lost 1 base and J lost 8, with 23 bases in between. CDR3 nucleotides: TGTGCCAGCAGCTTAAAGAGGCTCCCGGGCAGGGCCGGGGGCTACACCTTC. It is translated as CASSLKRLPGRAGGYTF.

CDR3 nucleotide sequence: TGCAGTGCTAACAAGAACACTGAAGCTTTCTTT. As protein: CSANKNTEAFF. V and J are TRBV20-1 and TRBJ1-1; D unclear. The CDR3 length is 11 residues. V gave up 4 bases and J gave up 1 base, with 4 bases separating them. CDR1 DFQATT and CDR2 SNEGSKA come from the germline V gene (reference sequence).

The chain recombines TRBV29-1 with TRBJ2-1; 7 bases align to TRBD1. CDR3 size: 14 residues. J lost 1 base, V lost 4 bases, and 4 bases had no gene match. Germline V gene data show CDR1 as SQVTM and CDR2 as ANQGSEA. The CDR3 DNA reads TGCAGCGTTGTTGACAGGGAATCCTACAATGAGCAGTTCTTC. Translation gives CSVVDRESYNEQFF.

The chain is built from TRBV2 and TRBJ2-7, with 7 bases aligning to TRBD2. The CDR3 contains 14 residues. In germline, CDR1 is SNHLY, CDR2 FYNNEI. The junction had 8 bases not matched to a gene; V was cut back by 9 bases and J by 0 bases. CDR3 nucleotides: TGTGCCAGGGGAATAGCGGGCAACTCCTACGAGCAGTACTTC. Translated: CARGIAGNSYEQYF.

The V gene is TRBV5-1, the J gene TRBJ2-1, with D perhaps matching TRBD2 (5 bases). The V gene lost 0 bases and the J gene lost 6 bases, with 10 bases spanning the gap. Germline loops: CDR1 SGHRS, CDR2 YFSETQ. The CDR3 has 14 residues. The CDR3 nucleotides read TGCGCCAGCAGCTTGGGATCAGCGGTCAATGAGCAGTTCTTC. It is translated as CASSLGSAVNEQFF. The variable domain in full, completed from reference TRBV5-1 and TRBJ2-1, reads KAGVTQTPRYLIKTRGQQVTLSCSPISGHRSVSWYQQTPGQGLQFLFEYFSETQRNKGNFPGRFSGRQFSNSRSEMNVSTLELGDSALYLCASSLGSAVNEQFFGPGTRLTVL.

This chain connects TRBV28 to TRBJ1-6; 10 bases match TRBD1. The CDR3 length is 17 residues. The germline gives CDR1 MDHEN, CDR2 SYDVKM. The V segment lost 5 bases and the J segment 9 bases; nucleotides outside the gene matches: 13. As DNA, the CDR3 is TGTGCCAGCAGTCTCCCTCCCTCCGGGACAGGGGCTTCACCCCTCCACTTT. Translated, it gives CASSLPPSGTGASPLHF.

This chain joins TRBV5-8 and TRBJ2-2; D is unclear. Trimming left V 0 bases short and J 5 bases short, with 11 bases between. The CDR3 contains 15 residues. Germline CDR1 reads SGHTS; CDR2 reads YDEGEE. CDR3 nucleotide sequence: TGTGCCAGCAGCTTGGACCCCACCCGAACCGGGGAGCTGTTTTTT. Its translation: CASSLDPTRTGELFF.

The J gene is TRBJ2-6, the V gene TRBV27; a possible D gene is TRBD1 (5 bases). With 6 bases removed from V and 1 base from J, the gap between germline ends came to 10 bases. Germline values: CDR1 MNHEY, CDR2 SMNVEV (reference sequence). This CDR3 comprises 15 residues. The CDR3: CASSPYRSGANVLTF. In nucleotides, the CDR3 is TGTGCCAGCAGCCCTTACAGGTCTGGGGCCAACGTCCTGACTTTC. The complete variable domain, with remaining parts taken from reference TRBV27 and TRBJ2-6, reads EAQVTQNPRYLITVTGKKLTVTCSQNMNHEYMSWYRQDPGLGLRQIYYSMNVEVTDKGDVPEGYKVSRKEKRNFPLILESPSPNQTSLYFCASSPYRSGANVLTFGAGSRLTVL.

The chain links TRBV10-3 to TRBJ2-5, with D perhaps TRBD2 (6 bases). With 4 bases removed from V and 5 bases from J, the gap between germline ends came to 17 bases. Germline CDR1 reads ENHRY; CDR2 reads SYGVKD. This CDR3 is 15 amino acids long. The CDR3 DNA reads as TGTGCCATCAGTGTGGGACTGGTGACGCCGGAGACCCAGTACTTC. This encodes CAISVGLVTPETQYF.

This clone was detected once. The V gene is TRBV10-3, the J gene TRBJ1-3; a weak D match, TRBD1 (6 bases). This CDR3 has 16 amino acids. The ends were cut back, 1 base at V and 4 bases at J, with 14 bases in the middle. Germline CDR1 is ENHRY and CDR2 is SYGVKD. The CDR3 DNA reads as TGTGCCATCAGTGAGTTCTACAGGGTAGAAGGAAACACCATATATTTT. It is translated as CAISEFYRVEGNTIYF.

The V call is TRBV30, the J call TRBJ2-1; 7 positions agree with TRBD2. Germline V CDR1 and CDR2: GTSNPN, SVGIG (reference sequence). The CDR3 is 15 amino acids. V shed 2 bases and J 1 base; nucleotides not matched to a gene: 5. The CDR3 protein is CAWSRREWSYNEQFF. CDR3 DNA: TGTGCCTGGAGTCGGCGGGAGTGGTCCTACAATGAGCAGTTCTTC.

V is TRBV7-2 and J is TRBJ2-7; D may be TRBD1 (6 bases). Between the trimmed V and J ends, which lost 6 bases and 2 bases, there was a span of 17 bases. This CDR3 spans 15 amino acids. Germline lookup yields CDR1 SGHTA and CDR2 FQGNSA. The CDR3 sequence: CASSPPPAGAYEQYF. As DNA, the CDR3 is TGTGCCAGCAGTCCCCCCCCGGCAGGGGCCTACGAGCAGTACTTC.

V usage is TRBV28 and J usage is TRBJ2-5; D may correspond to TRBD1 or TRBD2 (6 bases each). Gene TRBJ2-7 matches the end of the DNA better, so the J call may be wrong. CDR3 size: 15 residues. Germline V gene sequence: CDR1 MDHEN, CDR2 SYDVKM. The CDR3 nucleotides are TGTGCCAGCAGTGATCTGGTAGGGGGGAGGAACGAGCAGTACTTC. Translating it yields CASSDLVGGRNEQYF.

The rearrangement joins TRBV6-5 to TRBJ1-6; D possibly corresponds to TRBD1 (5 bases). V was clipped by 6 bases and J by 6 bases, with 15 bases between them. The CDR3 consists of 15 residues. Germline CDR1 MNHEY, CDR2 SVGAGI. The CDR3 spells CASRLQTDSNSPLHF. CDR3 coding DNA: TGTGCCAGCAGACTTCAGACAGACTCTAATTCACCCCTCCACTTT.

The V call is TRBV29-1, the J call TRBJ1-2; tentative D call: TRBD1 (5 bases). Per germline, CDR1 SQVTM and CDR2 ANQGSEA. Trimming stripped 5 bases from V and 3 bases from J, with 13 bases between. CDR3 size: 13 residues. The CDR3: CSVSTGPDYGYTF. Here the CDR3 DNA reads TGCAGCGTTTCCACAGGCCCTGACTATGGCTACACCTTC.

This clone was detected once. The CDR3 region has the DNA TGTGCCAGCAGTGCGACGTCCTACAATCAGCCCCAGCATTTT. Translation: CASSATSYNQPQHF. The chain combines TRBV28 with TRBJ1-5; unclear D gene. CDR1 MDHEN and CDR2 SYDVKM come from the germline V gene. There are 14 residues in the CDR3. Trimming removed 5 bases from V and 3 bases from J, with 11 bases in between. Together with reference TRBV28 and TRBJ1-5, the CDR3 gives the full variable domain: DVKVTQSSRYLVKRTGEKVFLECVQDMDHENMFWYRQDPGLGLRLIYFSYDVKMKEKGDIPEGYSVSREKKERFSLILESASTNQTSMYLCASSATSYNQPQHFGDGTRLSIL.

This chain links TRBV28 with TRBJ2-7; perhaps TRBD2 as D (6 bases). The CDR3 sequence is 14 residues long. Trimming removed 6 bases from V and 5 bases from J, with 17 bases in between. Germline V CDR1 and CDR2: MDHEN, SYDVKM. CDR3 amino acids: CASRVGGGENEQYF. The CDR3 DNA reads as TGTGCCAGCAGGGTGGGGGGAGGTGAGAACGAGCAGTACTTC. Complete variable domain (other parts from reference TRBV28 and TRBJ2-7): DVKVTQSSRYLVKRTGEKVFLECVQDMDHENMFWYRQDPGLGLRLIYFSYDVKMKEKGDIPEGYSVSREKKERFSLILESASTNQTSMYLCASRVGGGENEQYFGPGTRLTVT.

The chain couples TRBV9 to TRBJ1-1; TRBD1 matches 7 bases. J lost 4 bases, V lost 0 bases, and 6 bases had no gene match. Germline CDR1 reads SGDLS; CDR2 reads YYNGEE. This CDR3 is 15 amino acids long. CDR3 nucleotide sequence: TGTGCCAGCAGCGTAGGGGGCGGGGACAGCACTGAAGCTTTCTTT. It specifies CASSVGGGDSTEAFF.

This sequence joins TRBV4-2 and TRBJ2-5; 11 nucleotides agree with TRBD2. The better agreement between TRBJ2-7 and the DNA end casts doubt on the J call. The CDR3 is made up of 19 amino acids. Germline V gene lookup returns CDR1 LGHNA and CDR2 YNFKEQ. The CDR3 DNA reads as TGTGCCAGCAGCCAATTACCCGGCGTGGCGGGACTAGCGGTATACGAGCAGTACTTC. Translation: CASSQLPGVAGLAVYEQYF.

The chain links TRBV2 to TRBJ2-3; D gene ambiguous. The V gene's germline CDR1 is SNHLY and CDR2 FYNNEI. The V and J ends lost 3 bases and 2 bases respectively, with 9 bases between them. The CDR3 has 14 amino acids. The CDR3 coding sequence is TGTGCCAGCAGTGAGAGGCTTTACACAGATACGCAGTATTTT. Its protein product is CASSERLYTDTQYF.

J is TRBJ2-6 and V is TRBV28; 13 nucleotides agree with TRBD2. V lost 5 bases and J lost 13; bases outside the gene matches: 8. CDR3 length: 15 amino acids. CDR1 and CDR2 from the germline V gene are MDHEN and SYDVKM. CDR3: CASSDRTSGSLVLTF. The CDR3 nucleotides are TGTGCCAGCAGTGACCGGACTAGCGGGAGTCTGGTCCTGACTTTC.

The V and J genes are TRBV6-5 and TRBJ2-1; 7 nucleotides match TRBD1. This CDR3 spans 15 amino acids. Trimming took 6 bases from V and 4 from J; bases not matched to a gene: 9. The germline gives CDR1 MNHEY, CDR2 SVGAGI. CDR3 protein: CASRQFPGQYNEQFF. The CDR3 nucleotides read TGTGCCAGCAGACAGTTCCCGGGACAGTACAATGAGCAGTTCTTC.

The rearrangement links TRBV7-9 to TRBJ2-5; D possibly corresponds to TRBD1 (5 bases). Germline V gene lookup returns CDR1 SEHNR and CDR2 FQNEAQ (reference sequence). The CDR3 sequence is 10 residues long. Between the trimmed V and J ends, which lost 7 bases and 5 bases, there was a span of 5 bases. CDR3 residues: CASKGETQYF. The CDR3, as DNA: TGTGCCAGCAAGGGGGAGACCCAGTACTTC. The whole variable domain, filled in from reference TRBV7-9 and TRBJ2-5, reads DTGVSQNPRHKITKRGQNVTFRCDPISEHNRLYWYRQTLGQGPEFLTYFQNEAQLEKSRLLSDRFSAERPKGSFSTLEIQRTEQGDSAMYLCASKGETQYFGPGTRLLVL.

J is TRBJ1-2 and V is TRBV6-5; weak D call: TRBD1 (5 bases). Trimming pared 8 bases from V and 2 bases from J, leaving 18 bases between. Germline CDR1 and CDR2: MNHEY and SVGAGI. The CDR3 runs to 15 residues. CDR3 protein: CASRPVGGGNYGYTF. DNA of the CDR3: TGTGCCAGCCGGCCTGTGGGCGGGGGGAACTATGGCTACACCTTC.